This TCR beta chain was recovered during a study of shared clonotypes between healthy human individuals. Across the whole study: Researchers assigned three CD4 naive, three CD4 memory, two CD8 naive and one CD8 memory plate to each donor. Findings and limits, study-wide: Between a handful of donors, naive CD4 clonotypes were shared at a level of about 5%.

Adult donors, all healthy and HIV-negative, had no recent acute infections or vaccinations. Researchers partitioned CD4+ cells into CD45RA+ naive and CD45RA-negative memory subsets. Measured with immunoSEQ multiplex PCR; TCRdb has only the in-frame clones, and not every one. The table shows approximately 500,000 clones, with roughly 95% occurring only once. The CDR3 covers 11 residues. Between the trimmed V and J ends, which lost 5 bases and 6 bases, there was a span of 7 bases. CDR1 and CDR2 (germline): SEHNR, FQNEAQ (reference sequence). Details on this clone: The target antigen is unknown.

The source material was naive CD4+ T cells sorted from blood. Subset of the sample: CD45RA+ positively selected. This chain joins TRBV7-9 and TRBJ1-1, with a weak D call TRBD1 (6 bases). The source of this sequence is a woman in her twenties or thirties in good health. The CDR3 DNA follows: TGTGCCAGCAGCAGACAGGCTGAAGCTTTCTTT. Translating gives CASSRQAEAFF.